This T cell receptor beta chain was documented in a study of shared clonotypes between healthy human individuals. About the research overall: Donor ages ranged 18 to 49 years: a couple of women, a few men.

The assay was immunoSEQ multiplex PCR, and TCRdb's table has in-frame clones only and misses some. The sample shows some 500,000 clones, 60% to 80% of them seen only once. The CDR3 runs 13 residues. Trimming shortened V by 0 bases and J by 8 bases, and 10 bases separated the two germline ends. Germline assignment: CDR1 SGDLS and CDR2 YYNGEE. The chain joins TRBV9 to TRBJ2-3, with D unclear. The sequence derives from a woman in her 40s in good health. Some clones in this sample may be carry-over from other donors' samples. The sample taken for sequencing was PBMCs. This CDR3 is CASSVEARGTQYF. CDR3 nucleotide sequence: TGTGCCAGCAGCGTAGAGGCCCGAGGTACGCAGTATTTT.